This T cell receptor (beta chain) comes out of a study of T cell changes during pregnancy in multiple sclerosis. Using immunoSEQ multiplex PCR, the repertoire was profiled, and TCRdb retains in-frame clones only, with some absent. The sample includes approximately 92,000 clones, 92% of them seen just once. Germline values: CDR1 SQVTM, CDR2 ANQGSEA. This CDR3 is 13 amino acids long. The V gene end was trimmed by 3 bases and the J gene end by 7 bases; junction bases not matched to a gene: 9. V and J are TRBV29-1 and TRBJ2-7; TRBD2 agrees at 7 bases. The source of this sequence is a female donor with multiple sclerosis, enrolled in a pregnancy study. Specimen: peripheral blood, collected in the first trimester of pregnancy. CDR3 sequence: CSVDAPGGLEQYF. CDR3 coding DNA: TGCAGCGTTGACGCCCCGGGGGGTTTAGAGCAGTACTTC.